These 19 T cell receptor beta chains were all obtained from the same sample, sequenced in a study of blood T cell repertoires in COVID-19. Clones were read by immunoSEQ multiplex PCR, and TCRdb kept only the in-frame ones, dropping some. The data contain 200,000 to 300,000 clones, roughly four fifths of them singletons. Sequencing used peripheral blood. The receptors derive from a man aged 50-60 years with acute or convalescent COVID-19.

The V and J genes are TRBV5-1 and TRBJ2-1, with D maybe TRBD2 (6 bases). Germline lookup yields CDR1 SGHRS and CDR2 YFSETQ. V was pared by 0 bases and J by 5 bases, with 12 bases between. The CDR3 contains 15 residues. The CDR3 sequence: CASSLGHGGNNEQFF. CDR3 in DNA: TGCGCCAGCAGCTTGGGACATGGGGGGAACAATGAGCAGTTCTTC.

The chain carries TRBV5-1 and TRBJ2-3; 14 bases agree with TRBD2. Germline-derived CDR1 and CDR2 are SGHRS and YFSETQ. The V segment lost 1 base and the J segment 4 bases; nucleotides outside the gene matches: 5. This CDR3 has 17 residues. This chain's CDR3 is CASSLTGTSGSPDTQYF. CDR3 DNA sequence: TGCGCCAGCAGCTTGACCGGGACTAGCGGGAGTCCAGATACGCAGTATTTT.

The V and J genes are TRBV15 and TRBJ2-2; 7 nucleotides align to TRBD1. The CDR3 contains 13 residues. Unmatched junction bases numbered 3, after V lost 4 bases and J lost 7 bases. From germline, CDR1 is LNHNV and CDR2 YYDKDF (reference sequence). The chain's CDR3 is CATSITGVGELFF. As DNA, the CDR3 is TGTGCCACCAGCATTACAGGGGTCGGGGAGCTGTTTTTT.

The chain couples TRBV7-9 to TRBJ2-2; 10 bases map to TRBD2. V lost 5 bases to trimming and J lost 6 bases; unmatched junction nucleotides: 9. CDR3 size: 16 residues. Per germline, CDR1 SEHNR and CDR2 FQNEAQ (reference sequence). CDR3 loop: CASSARLAGVSGELFF. The DNA for the CDR3 is TGTGCCAGCAGCGCCCGGCTAGCGGGAGTTTCCGGGGAGCTGTTTTTT.

The V call is TRBV27, the J call TRBJ2-3; D may be TRBD1 (6 bases). The CDR3 is 15 residues long. The germline V and J ends were trimmed by 5 bases and 1 base, with 13 bases remaining between them. Germline CDR1 MNHEY, CDR2 SMNVEV (reference sequence). The CDR3: CASSRTGLRTDTQYF. CDR3 nucleotides: TGTGCCAGCAGTCGCACAGGGCTTCGCACAGATACGCAGTATTTT.

The chain combines TRBV5-4 with TRBJ1-3; 11 bases are a match to TRBD1. CDR3 length equals 18 residues. V lost 0 bases, J lost 1 base, and 6 bases stayed unmatched. CDR1 and CDR2 from the germline V gene are SGHNT and YYREEE (reference sequence). For the CDR3, the DNA is TGTGCCAGCAGCTTGGCTTACCGGGACAGGGGGTCTGGAAACACCATATATTTT. It codes for CASSLAYRDRGSGNTIYF.

The rearrangement links TRBV30 to TRBJ2-2; D not resolved. The V end was cut by 0 bases, the J end by 6 bases, with 11 bases between. CDR1 is GTSNPN, CDR2 SVGIG, per germline (reference sequence). CDR3 length: 14 residues. The CDR3 coding sequence is TGTGCCTGGAGTGTTCTTGTATCCTCCGGGGAGCTGTTTTTT. The encoded protein is CAWSVLVSSGELFF. The whole variable domain, remainder taken from reference TRBV30 and TRBJ2-2, is SQTIHQWPATLVQPVGSPLSLECTVEGTSNPNLYWYRQAAGRGLQLLFYSVGIGQISSEVPQNLSASRPQDRQFILSSKKLLLSDSGFYLCAWSVLVSSGELFFGEGSRLTVL.

In regard to this clone: Other DNA sequences in the same sample also yield this CDR3. The chain is built from TRBV9 and TRBJ2-2; D is unresolved. Germline CDR1 is SGDLS and CDR2 is YYNGEE. Trimming shortened V by 0 bases and J by 1 base, and 7 bases separated the two germline ends. CDR3 length: 15 residues. In DNA, the CDR3 is TGTGCCAGCAGCGTAGGGTCAGGGAACACCGGGGAGCTGTTTTTT. This codes for CASSVGSGNTGELFF.

The chain joins TRBV24-1 to TRBJ2-1; TRBD2 agrees at 11 bases. With V trimmed by 1 base and J by 9 bases, 4 bases remained unmatched. Per germline, CDR1 KGHDR and CDR2 SFDVKD. This CDR3 comprises 15 residues. CDR3 bases: TGTGCCACCAGTGATTTTAGCGGGAGGGTTGCTGAGCAGTTCTTC. This sequence encodes CATSDFSGRVAEQFF.

The CDR3 DNA is TGTGGGTCGGGAACCTACGAGCAGTACTTC. Translation gives CGSGTYEQYF. The V gene is TRBV6-5, the J gene TRBJ2-7; tentative D call: TRBD2 (5 bases). Looked up from germline, CDR1 is MNHEY and CDR2 is SVGAGI. The length of the CDR3 is 10 residues.

This clone was detected a few times. The gene calls are TRBV5-4 and TRBJ1-2; 8 bases align to TRBD1. J lost 4 bases, V lost 2 bases, and 7 bases had no gene match. Germline CDR1 SGHNT, CDR2 YYREEE (reference sequence). The CDR3 runs 15 residues. In DNA, the CDR3 is TGTGCCAGCAGCTTAGGACAGGGAGACCTCTATGGCTACACCTTC. Translating it yields CASSLGQGDLYGYTF.

The chain has TRBV2 and TRBJ2-7; 8 bases map to TRBD1. Germline CDR1 SNHLY, CDR2 FYNNEI. This CDR3 comprises 14 residues. The J segment lost 5 bases and the V segment lost 1 base, leaving 4 bases of the junction unmatched. Here the CDR3 DNA reads TGTGCCAGCAGTGAAGGGACAGGGTTCGACGAGCAGTACTTC. The encoded protein is CASSEGTGFDEQYF.

The chain links TRBV7-9 to TRBJ1-4; tentative D call: TRBD1 (5 bases). Germline CDR1 reads SEHNR; CDR2 reads FQNEAQ (reference sequence). Trimming took 5 bases from V and 0 from J, leaving 10 bases between them. The CDR3 covers 15 residues. The CDR3 loop is CASSPGTTTNEKLFF. CDR3 bases: TGTGCCAGCAGCCCTGGGACTACAACTAATGAAAAACTGTTTTTT. Looking up the rest from reference TRBV7-9 and TRBJ1-4 gives the full variable domain: DTGVSQNPRHKITKRGQNVTFRCDPISEHNRLYWYRQTLGQGPEFLTYFQNEAQLEKSRLLSDRFSAERPKGSFSTLEIQRTEQGDSAMYLCASSPGTTTNEKLFFGSGTQLSVL.

The rearrangement uses TRBV6-5 and TRBJ2-7; the match to TRBD1 covers 9 bases. V was pared by 6 bases and J by 4 bases, with 7 bases of the junction left unmatched. The CDR3 sequence is 14 residues long. The germline V gene encodes CDR1 MNHEY and CDR2 SVGAGI. The CDR3 region has the DNA TGTGCCAGCAGCCACACAGGGGGCGGGTACGAGCAGTACTTC. Residues: CASSHTGGGYEQYF.

The chain combines TRBV2 with TRBJ2-3; TRBD1 might be the D (5 bases). Trimming left V 7 bases short and J 7 bases short, with 9 bases between. This CDR3 contains 11 residues. CDR1 and CDR2 from the germline V gene are SNHLY and FYNNEI. The CDR3 bases are TGTGCCAGCAAGGGGTTCAATACGCAGTATTTT. Its translation is CASKGFNTQYF.

Here the CDR3 DNA reads TGTGCCAGCAGCCCGGGCCCGACTAGCGGGAGGGAGAATGAGCAGTTCTTC. Translation gives CASSPGPTSGRENEQFF. The rearrangement links TRBV5-4 to TRBJ2-1; the match to TRBD2 covers 14 bases. From germline, CDR1 is SGHNT and CDR2 YYREEE (reference sequence). V was pared by 4 bases and J by 7 bases, with 10 bases of the junction left unmatched. CDR3 length: 17 residues.

This chain joins TRBV6-5 and TRBJ2-7; 7 positions match TRBD1. CDR1 and CDR2 from the germline V gene are MNHEY and SVGAGI. This CDR3 is 14 amino acids long. V trimming: 7 bases; J trimming: 1 base; junction bases outside the gene matches: 7. CDR3 DNA sequence: TGTGCCAGCACTCCCGGGGACAGATCCTACGAGCAGTACTTC. Encoded protein: CASTPGDRSYEQYF.

This rearrangement joins TRBV5-5 to TRBJ2-7, with a weak D call TRBD1 (5 bases). Germline V CDR1 and CDR2: SGHKS, YYEKEE (reference sequence). The CDR3 is made up of 16 amino acids. Trimming cost V 2 bases and J 3 bases, with 18 bases left between them. The chain's CDR3 is CASSLTVQGTFYEQYF. The CDR3 DNA reads as TGTGCCAGCAGCTTAACGGTCCAGGGTACCTTCTACGAGCAGTACTTC.

This clone was counted between two and nine times. The chain is built from TRBV2 and TRBJ2-7; D perhaps matches TRBD2 (5 bases). The V and J ends lost 7 bases and 0 bases respectively, with 13 bases between them. The CDR3 extends over 14 amino acids. Germline CDR1 SNHLY, CDR2 FYNNEI. CDR3 in amino acids: CASTPQGSSYEQYF. For the CDR3, the DNA is TGTGCCAGCACGCCGCAAGGGAGCTCCTACGAGCAGTACTTC. Full variable domain (missing parts from reference TRBV2 and TRBJ2-7): EPEVTQTPSHQVTQMGQEVILRCVPISNHLYFYWYRQILGQKVEFLVSFYNNEISEKSEIFDDQFSVERPDGSNFTLKIRSTKLEDSAMYFCASTPQGSSYEQYFGPGTRLTVT.